Following are 30 T cell receptor beta chains from one sample sequenced in a study of T cells in Graves' hyperthyroidism and ophthalmopathy. Researchers amplified the TCR beta CDR3 regions from RNA transcripts. The primer set for the first-round RT-PCR of the TCR CDR3 was HTBI. TCRdb processed the multiplex PCR reads anew with MiXCR; each CDR3 protein has one entry. The sample carries 300,000 to 400,000 distinct CDR3 sequences, roughly 13% recorded once. Sequencing was carried out using blood. The receptors come from a woman between 18 and 30 years old with Graves' hyperthyroidism.

As concerns this clonotype: A much larger clone lies a single base off, so this may be a read error. This chain uses TRBV7-2 with TRBJ1-1, with D possibly matching TRBD1 (5 bases). Germline V gene data show CDR1 as SGHTA and CDR2 as FQGNSA. The CDR3 loop spans 14 amino acids. The CDR3 bases are TGTGCCAGCAGCTTAGCCGCAGTGGACACTAAAGCTTTCTTT. Residues: CASSLAAVDTKAFF.

This clonotype was observed many times. This chain connects TRBV27 to TRBJ2-2; no firm D call. The V gene's germline CDR1 is MNHEY and CDR2 SMNVEV (reference sequence). CDR3 length: 11 residues. V was pared by 3 bases and J by 7 bases, with 3 bases between. The CDR3 reads CASSFSGELFF. Here the CDR3 DNA reads TGTGCCAGCAGTTTCAGCGGGGAGCTGTTTTTT.

Many counts were recorded for this clonotype. V is TRBV28 and J is TRBJ1-5, with D tentatively TRBD1 (5 bases). Germline CDR1 and CDR2: MDHEN and SYDVKM. This CDR3 has 14 amino acids. Trimming cost V 3 bases and J 5 bases, with 11 bases left between them. The chain's CDR3 is CASSLGVSHQPQHF. For the CDR3, the DNA is TGTGCCAGCAGTTTGGGGGTCTCCCATCAGCCCCAGCATTTT.

In this sample, this clonotype turned up a few times. The V call is TRBV7-2, the J call TRBJ2-2; perhaps D is TRBD1 or TRBD2 (5 bases each). Germline assignment: CDR1 SGHTA and CDR2 FQGNSA. V dropped 5 bases and J dropped 1 base, with 11 bases sitting between them. The CDR3 totals 15 residues. CDR3 coding DNA: TGTGCCAGCAGCCAAGAGGGGCTGAACACCGGGGAGCTGTTTTTT. It codes for CASSQEGLNTGELFF.

A few counts support this clonotype. J is TRBJ1-2 and V is TRBV29-1; perhaps TRBD1 as D (5 bases). The CDR3 loop spans 13 amino acids. Germline V lookup: CDR1 SQVTM, CDR2 ANQGSEA. Deletions cut 6 bases from V and 3 bases from J, with 14 bases between. Here the CDR3 DNA reads TGCAGCGTAGGCCGGGGCCGGGACTATGGCTACACCTTC. Protein: CSVGRGRDYGYTF.

The gene calls are TRBV20-1 and TRBJ2-7; D gene unclear. The CDR3 loop spans 13 amino acids. Trimming shortened V by 0 bases and J by 5 bases, and 11 bases separated the two germline ends. Germline V CDR1 and CDR2: DFQATT, SNEGSKA (reference sequence). CDR3 in DNA: TGCAGTGCTAGAGATAACATTCGGGACGAGCAGTACTTC. Amino acids: CSARDNIRDEQYF.

For this clonotype: A read error may be the cause here, since a much bigger clone is one base away. V and J are TRBV29-1 and TRBJ2-3, with D maybe TRBD2 (5 bases). The CDR3 runs to 15 residues. Germline CDR1 is SQVTM and CDR2 is ANQGSEA. The CDR3 coding sequence is TGCGGCGTTGAAGCCGGACTCGGGGAAACAGATACGCAGTATTTT. Translating gives CGVEAGLGETDTQYF.

This clonotype came up many times. V usage is TRBV12-3 or TRBV12-4 and J usage is TRBJ1-5, with 8 bases identical to TRBD1. V lost 6 bases and J lost 6; bases outside the gene matches: 10. The CDR3 loop spans 15 amino acids. CDR3 sequence (DNA): TGTGCCAGCAGCCGACAGGGGACCGCGAGTCAGCCCCAGCATTTT. It encodes CASSRQGTASQPQHF.

The sample holds many counts of this clonotype. This chain links TRBV20-1 with TRBJ1-5, with D perhaps matching TRBD1 (5 bases). The germline gives CDR1 DFQATT, CDR2 SNEGSKA (reference sequence). There are 15 residues in the CDR3. V lost 6 bases and J lost 2, with 17 bases in between. The CDR3 is CSARSVGTGNQPQHF. In DNA form, the CDR3 reads TGCAGTGCAAGGAGTGTAGGGACTGGCAATCAGCCCCAGCATTTT.

This clonotype appeared many times. Here the CDR3 DNA reads TGTGCCAGCAGTGATGGGTACAGGGGGCGCGACTACGAGCAGTACTTC. As protein: CASSDGYRGRDYEQYF. This sequence joins TRBV12-3 or TRBV12-4 and TRBJ2-7; TRBD1 matches 9 bases. The J segment lost 3 bases and the V segment lost 5 bases, leaving 11 bases of the junction unmatched. This CDR3 contains 16 residues.

This chain links TRBV13 with TRBJ2-5, with D unclear. The CDR3 covers 12 residues. V was pared by 6 bases and J by 13 bases, with 18 bases between. The germline V gene has CDR1 PRHDT and CDR2 FYEKMQ (reference sequence). The CDR3: CASRYLWRNWYF. In nucleotides, the CDR3 is TGTGCCAGCAGATACCTGTGGAGAAACTGGTACTTC. Full variable domain (outside the CDR3, taken from reference TRBV13 and TRBJ2-5): AAGVIQSPRHLIKEKRETATLKCYPIPRHDTVYWYQQGPGQDPQFLISFYEKMQSDKGSIPDRFSAQQFSDYHSELNMSSLELGDSALYFCASRYLWRNWYFGPGTRLLVL.

This clonotype was detected ten times or more. This chain connects TRBV6-2 or TRBV6-3 to TRBJ1-5; no reliable D call. The V gene lost 10 bases and the J gene lost 1 base, with 14 bases spanning the gap. Germline-derived CDR1 and CDR2 are MNHEY and SVGEGT. The CDR3 is 14 residues long. Here the CDR3 DNA reads TGTGCCACCGCTGGTTTCGCCAGCAATCAGCCCCAGCATTTT. Amino acid sequence: CATAGFASNQPQHF.

This clonotype was observed a few times. CDR3 DNA: TGTGCCATCAGTGAGTCGAACTCTGGGACAGGTTGGGACATTCAGTACTTC. It yields the protein CAISESNSGTGWDIQYF. The gene calls are TRBV10-3 and TRBJ2-4; 8 positions match TRBD1. The J segment lost 8 bases and the V segment lost 0 bases, leaving 12 bases of the junction unmatched. There are 17 residues in the CDR3. In germline, CDR1 is ENHRY, CDR2 SYGVKD.

This clonotype was observed at least ten times. This chain links TRBV2 with TRBJ2-2; no firm D call. Trimming took 6 bases from V and 6 from J, leaving 14 bases between them. Looked up from germline, CDR1 is SNHLY and CDR2 is FYNNEI. CDR3 length: 14 residues. CDR3 coding DNA: TGTGCCAGCAGGGGCCGTTCGGGCCCCGGGGAGCTGTTTTTT. Encoded protein: CASRGRSGPGELFF.

The J gene is TRBJ2-7, the V gene TRBV4-3, with TRBD1 as a possible D gene (5 bases). Per the germline V gene, CDR1 is LGHNA and CDR2 is YSLEER. V dropped 10 bases and J dropped 7 bases, with 14 bases sitting between them. This CDR3 spans 11 amino acids. This CDR3 reads CAKKKGLEQYF. The CDR3 DNA reads as TGCGCCAAAAAGAAGGGGCTGGAGCAGTACTTC.

The table lists this clonotype with many counts. The junction differs from germline at one of its ends, possibly a read error. The chain links TRBV5-1 to TRBJ1-2; TRBD1 aligns across 9 bases. The CDR3 runs to 15 residues. Per the germline V gene, CDR1 is SGHRS and CDR2 is YFSETQ. The DNA of the CDR3 is TGTGCCAGCAGCTTAGACGGGACAGGGAACTATGGCTACACCTTC. Translation: CASSLDGTGNYGYTF.

This clonotype was seen many times. This chain links TRBV28 with TRBJ1-2; 7 nucleotides agree with TRBD1. The germline CDR1 and CDR2 sequences are MDHEN and SYDVKM. With V trimmed by 5 bases and J by 7 bases, 7 bases remained unmatched. The CDR3 runs 13 residues. The CDR3 loop reads CASSLTGAVGYTF. The CDR3 coding sequence is TGTGCCAGCAGTCTAACAGGGGCCGTTGGCTACACCTTC.

This rearrangement joins TRBV27 to TRBJ2-7; D perhaps matches TRBD2 (6 bases). CDR1 and CDR2 from the germline V gene are MNHEY and SMNVEV (reference sequence). Trimming stripped 5 bases from V and 6 bases from J, with 20 bases between. The CDR3 sequence is 15 residues long. The CDR3 loop is CASSPRDFAVGEQYF. The CDR3 region has the DNA TGTGCCAGCAGTCCCCGGGACTTCGCCGTTGGCGAGCAGTACTTC.

This clonotype was seen many times. The chain joins TRBV29-1 to TRBJ1-4; TRBD1 aligns across 8 bases. Germline V gene data show CDR1 as SQVTM and CDR2 as ANQGSEA. V lost 6 bases to trimming and J lost 7 bases; unmatched junction nucleotides: 16. This CDR3 has 16 residues. The DNA of the CDR3 is TGCAGCGTCACGGGATTGCAGGGGGCTCGAGCTGAAAAACTGTTTTTT. Amino acid sequence: CSVTGLQGARAEKLFF.

The chain joins TRBV9 to TRBJ2-5; 13 positions match TRBD2. CDR1 is SGDLS and CDR2 is YYNGEE in the germline V gene. This CDR3 region has 19 residues. V trimming: 0 bases; J trimming: 0 bases; junction bases outside the gene matches: 8. CDR3 nucleotide sequence: TGTGCCAGCAGCGTAGATCCTACTAGCGGGAGGGGGTACCAAGAGACCCAGTACTTC. Translated: CASSVDPTSGRGYQETQYF.

Ten or more counts support this clonotype. The V call is TRBV20-1, the J call TRBJ2-5; 9 bases match TRBD2. J gave up 5 bases and V 7 bases, and 8 bases lay outside the gene matches. The CDR3 covers 13 residues. In germline, CDR1 is DFQATT, CDR2 SNEGSKA (reference sequence). CDR3 DNA: TGCAGTGAGAGAGTAGCGGGAGTGGAGACCCAGTACTTC. Translating gives CSERVAGVETQYF.

This clonotype was observed many times. The chain carries TRBV11-3 and TRBJ2-1, with 9 bases fitting TRBD2. V shed 5 bases and J 9 bases; nucleotides not matched to a gene: 11. Germline V lookup: CDR1 SGHNT, CDR2 YENEEA. This CDR3 comprises 15 residues. The CDR3 loop reads CASSQGGAGGGEQFF. DNA for the CDR3: TGTGCCAGCAGCCAAGGCGGAGCGGGAGGAGGTGAGCAGTTCTTC. Together with reference TRBV11-3 and TRBJ2-1, the CDR3 gives the full variable domain: EAGVVQSPRYKIIEKKQPVAFWCNPISGHNTLYWYLQNLGQGPELLIRYENEEAVDDSQLPKDRFSAERLKGVDSTLKIQPAELGDSAVYLCASSQGGAGGGEQFFGPGTRLTVL.

This chain links TRBV18 with TRBJ1-5; no firm D call. The V gene's germline CDR1 is KGHSH and CDR2 LQKENI. The CDR3 contains 13 residues. V gave up 3 bases and J gave up 8 bases, with 11 bases separating them. The CDR3 protein is CASSPALVEPQHF. The CDR3 coding sequence is TGTGCCAGCTCACCGGCTCTTGTTGAGCCCCAGCATTTT.

This clonotype was picked up many times. The rearrangement uses TRBV2 and TRBJ2-7; D uncertain. The CDR3 extends over 16 amino acids. The germline gives CDR1 SNHLY, CDR2 FYNNEI. V was cut by 7 bases and J by 1 base, with 20 bases left in between. The CDR3 DNA reads TGTGCCAGCACTCGGAGTCCGCCGGCGCGTTCCTACGAGCAGTACTTC. Translated: CASTRSPPARSYEQYF.

At least ten counts were recorded for this clonotype. The chain uses TRBV5-6 and TRBJ1-1; a possible D gene is TRBD1 (5 bases). V gave up 6 bases and J gave up 10 bases, with 22 bases separating them. The CDR3 has 14 residues. Germline V gene lookup returns CDR1 SGHDT and CDR2 YYEEEE. CDR3: CASTSDRGGIGAFF. As DNA, the CDR3 is TGTGCCAGCACCTCTGATCGGGGGGGAATAGGAGCTTTCTTT.

The table lists this clonotype with many counts. The V call is TRBV28, the J call TRBJ1-2; D uncertain. The CDR3 sequence is 12 residues long. Trimming left V 0 bases short and J 8 bases short, with 7 bases between. The germline V gene encodes CDR1 MDHEN and CDR2 SYDVKM. CDR3 amino acids: CASSLWQQGYTF. In nucleotides, the CDR3 is TGTGCCAGCAGTTTATGGCAGCAGGGCTACACCTTC.

This clonotype was seen at least ten times. The chain links TRBV29-1 to TRBJ1-4; 10 nucleotides line up with TRBD1. The CDR3 sequence is 14 residues long. The J segment lost 4 bases and the V segment lost 6 bases, leaving 5 bases of the junction unmatched. The V gene's germline CDR1 is SQVTM and CDR2 ANQGSEA. CDR3 protein: CSVRQGAGNEKLFF. CDR3 sequence (DNA): TGCAGCGTCAGACAGGGGGCGGGTAATGAAAAACTGTTTTTT.

This clonotype was counted at least ten times. The chain is built from TRBV18 and TRBJ2-2, with D possibly TRBD2 on 6 matching bases. V lost 3 bases, J lost 6 bases, and 11 bases lay in between. Germline CDR1 is KGHSH and CDR2 is LQKENI. The CDR3 is 14 residues long. For the CDR3, the DNA is TGTGCCAGCTCACCGGAGACTAGAGCCGGGGAGCTGTTTTTT. Amino acid sequence: CASSPETRAGELFF.

With respect to this clonotype: One junction end does not reproduce the germline sequence, and a read error may be involved. The chain combines TRBV7-2 with TRBJ2-2, with a weak D call TRBD2 (7 bases). Germline V gene lookup returns CDR1 SGHTA and CDR2 FQGNSA. This CDR3 is built from 14 residues. DNA for the CDR3: TGTGCCAGCACCTTAGGGGGGGGGCCCGGGGAGCTGTTTTTT. It yields the protein CASTLGGGPGELFF.

There are many counts of this clonotype. With a much larger clone just one base away, this may be a read error. The V call is TRBV20-1, the J call TRBJ1-2; D not resolved. CDR3 length: 14 residues. CDR1 is DFQATT, CDR2 SNEGSKA, per germline (reference sequence). The V gene lost 4 bases and the J gene lost 4 bases, with 16 bases spanning the gap. The CDR3 protein is CSATARGKSYGYTF. CDR3 in DNA: TGCAGTGCTACTGCCCGGGGAAAGAGCTATGGCTACACCTTC.